This passage covers 32 T cell receptor beta chains from one sample sequenced in a study of T cells after yellow fever vaccination. A single record per CDR3 protein comes from TCRdb applying MiXCR to the 5' RACE reads. The sample has over 300,000 distinct CDR3 sequences; 4.1% are singletons. The sample consisted of PBMCs, taken 5 days after the yellow fever booster vaccination. The receptors here all came from a man younger than 30 who received the YFV17D yellow fever vaccine.

The sample holds a few counts of this clonotype. J is TRBJ2-3 and V is TRBV6-6; D may match TRBD1 or TRBD2 (6 bases each). Germline loops: CDR1 MNHNY, CDR2 SVGAGI (reference sequence). This CDR3 region has 14 residues. The germline V and J ends were trimmed by 5 bases and 1 base, with 10 bases remaining between them. Written as DNA, the CDR3 is TGTGCCAGCAGTCCGAGGGGGGGCACAGATACGCAGTATTTT. Its protein is CASSPRGGTDTQYF.

This clonotype was detected only a few times. CDR3 sequence reads: CSGGMANTGELFF. The CDR3 coding sequence is TGCAGCGGGGGGATGGCGAACACCGGGGAGCTGTTTTTT. The chain is built from TRBV29-1 and TRBJ2-2; D possibly uses TRBD1 or TRBD2 (5 bases each). Per germline, CDR1 SQVTM and CDR2 ANQGSEA. V dropped 7 bases and J dropped 0 bases, with 9 bases sitting between them. The CDR3 loop spans 13 amino acids.

This clonotype was picked up a small number of times. The chain has TRBV4-2 and TRBJ2-3; TRBD2 matches 7 bases. V trimming: 3 bases; J trimming: 1 base; junction bases outside the gene matches: 10. Germline V CDR1 and CDR2: LGHNA, YNFKEQ. The CDR3 is made up of 17 amino acids. This chain's CDR3 is CASSHVSGERGTDTQYF. For the CDR3, the DNA is TGTGCCAGCAGCCACGTCAGCGGGGAAAGGGGCACAGATACGCAGTATTTT.

This clonotype was picked up a small number of times. This chain joins TRBV12-3 or TRBV12-4 and TRBJ1-5; D possibly corresponds to TRBD1 (5 bases). CDR3 length equals 14 residues. Trimming left V 2 bases short and J 6 bases short, with 11 bases between. The CDR3 region has the DNA TGTGCCAGCAGTTTAAGGACATGGCTTCAGCCCCAGCATTTT. Protein sequence: CASSLRTWLQPQHF.

There are many counts of this clonotype. The CDR3 coding sequence is TGTGCCAGCAGCCCCGGGACAGGGGTGTTTTTT. It translates to CASSPGTGVFF. This chain connects TRBV12-3 or TRBV12-4 to TRBJ1-4, with TRBD1 matching over 10 bases. V trimming: 6 bases; J trimming: 15 bases; junction bases outside the gene matches: 4. The CDR3 has 11 amino acids.

This clonotype was counted many times. The rearrangement links TRBV4-3 to TRBJ2-3; D is unresolved. The germline V gene has CDR1 LGHNA and CDR2 YSLEER. V lost 0 bases and J lost 2, with 6 bases in between. This CDR3 is built from 14 residues. CDR3 DNA: TGCGCCAGCAGCCAAGAACCGTTCACAGATACGCAGTATTTT. As protein: CASSQEPFTDTQYF.

This clonotype showed up many times. The chain uses TRBV28 and TRBJ1-5; D is unresolved. The CDR3 consists of 12 residues. Germline V lookup: CDR1 MDHEN, CDR2 SYDVKM. The V end was cut by 1 base, the J end by 6 bases, with 4 bases between. CDR3 DNA sequence: TGTGCCAGCAGTTTATACCGTCAGCCCCAGCATTTT. Protein product: CASSLYRQPQHF.

Here the CDR3 DNA reads TGTGCCATCAGTGACCCAACGGGACAGGGGAACTATGGCTACACCTTC. Protein sequence: CAISDPTGQGNYGYTF. The V call is TRBV10-3, the J call TRBJ1-2; TRBD1 agrees at 10 bases. The length of the CDR3 is 16 residues. Germline CDR1 reads ENHRY; CDR2 reads SYGVKD. J gave up 2 bases and V 3 bases, and 6 bases lay outside the gene matches.

This clonotype appeared many times. The chain joins TRBV7-9 to TRBJ2-3; D is ambiguous. V gave up 4 bases and J gave up 3 bases, with 14 bases separating them. The CDR3 is 15 amino acids. Germline values: CDR1 SEHNR, CDR2 FQNEAQ (reference sequence). For the CDR3, the DNA is TGTGCCAGCAGCTACCCGCAGGAAACTACAGATACGCAGTATTTT. This sequence encodes CASSYPQETTDTQYF.

The chain has TRBV4-3 and TRBJ1-1; the D gene is possibly TRBD1 (5 bases). The germline V gene has CDR1 LGHNA and CDR2 YSLEER. The V end lost 0 bases, the J end lost 3 bases, and 11 bases lay between the germline ends. The CDR3 has 15 amino acids. CDR3 loop: CASSQDRGGDTEAFF. DNA for the CDR3: TGCGCCAGCAGCCAAGATAGGGGCGGGGACACTGAAGCTTTCTTT.

The rearrangement links TRBV6-1 to TRBJ1-1; D gene ambiguous. The CDR3 contains 14 residues. Trimming left V 8 bases short and J 8 bases short, with 21 bases between. Germline CDR1 MNHNS, CDR2 SASEGT. The CDR3 DNA sequence: TGTGCCAGCTCCTCCCCTACACAGACCGGAGAAGCTTTCTTT. Encoded protein: CASSSPTQTGEAFF.

This clonotype came up a few times. V and J are TRBV27 and TRBJ1-1; a weak D match, TRBD1 (5 bases). Germline-derived CDR1 and CDR2 are MNHEY and SMNVEV (reference sequence). The CDR3 extends over 14 amino acids. Trimming shortened V by 6 bases and J by 4 bases, and 15 bases separated the two germline ends. The CDR3 DNA sequence: TGTGCCAGCAGCGACAATCGGGGGGGCACTGAAGCTTTCTTT. This translates into CASSDNRGGTEAFF.

This clonotype was seen at least ten times. The J gene is TRBJ2-1, the V gene TRBV5-1; 8 bases agree with TRBD1. CDR3 length equals 16 residues. The junction had 11 bases not matched to a gene; V was cut back by 0 bases and J by 9 bases. Germline V gene data show CDR1 as SGHRS and CDR2 as YFSETQ. CDR3 in amino acids: CASSLETGDAISEQFF. CDR3 coding DNA: TGCGCCAGCAGCTTGGAGACAGGGGATGCGATCAGTGAGCAGTTCTTC.

This clonotype was seen ten or more times. The CDR3 loop reads CASSPLALTGGKTQYF. CDR3 DNA sequence: TGTGCCAGCAGCCCGTTAGCCCTGACAGGGGGAAAGACCCAGTACTTC. The chain uses TRBV5-5 and TRBJ2-5, with 9 bases aligning to TRBD1. Trimming removed 4 bases from V and 6 bases from J; junction bases left unmatched: 13. This CDR3 is built from 16 residues. Germline V CDR1 and CDR2: SGHKS, YYEKEE (reference sequence).

The rearrangement links TRBV24-1 to TRBJ2-5; D may be TRBD2 (6 bases). Trimming left V 4 bases short and J 7 bases short, with 21 bases between. The CDR3 length is 16 residues. Germline CDR1 and CDR2: KGHDR and SFDVKD. CDR3 nucleotides: TGTGCCACCAGTGAGCCCGGGGCATCGGTGGGGGGGACCCAGTACTTC. Residues: CATSEPGASVGGTQYF.

This clonotype was found a few times. J is TRBJ1-2 and V is TRBV29-1, with no clear D. The germline V and J ends were trimmed by 3 bases and 1 base, with 9 bases remaining between them. CDR3 length: 13 residues. CDR1 and CDR2 (germline): SQVTM, ANQGSEA. The CDR3 nucleotides are TGCAGCGTTGAGGTCAGCTATAACTATGGCTACACCTTC. As protein: CSVEVSYNYGYTF.

This clonotype was detected ten times or more. An end of the junction does not agree with germline; a read error may underlie this. For the CDR3, the DNA is TGTGCCTGCAGAAAGGCACTAGCGGATGGTTTTGTCCATGAGCAGTTCTTC. Translated: CACRKALADGFVHEQFF. The chain is built from TRBV3-1 and TRBJ2-1; TRBD2 aligns across 8 bases. Germline lookup yields CDR1 LGHDT and CDR2 YNNKEL (reference sequence). The length of the CDR3 is 17 residues.

In nucleotides, the CDR3 is TGTGCCAGCGAAGGGGCGCCCTACAATGAGCAGTTCTTC. Translation: CASEGAPYNEQFF. The chain employs TRBV6-2 or TRBV6-3 and TRBJ2-1, with D perhaps matching TRBD1 (5 bases). Trimming removed 8 bases from V and 2 bases from J, with 10 bases in between. Looked up from germline, CDR1 is MNHEY and CDR2 is SVGEGT. The CDR3 totals 13 residues.

The chain employs TRBV7-2 and TRBJ1-5, with D possibly matching TRBD1 (5 bases). V was pared by 1 base and J by 7 bases, with 11 bases between. Germline lookup yields CDR1 SGHTA and CDR2 FQGNSA. This CDR3 has 14 residues. CDR3 sequence (DNA): TGTGCCAGCAGCTTAGTTGCGGGGGAACAGCCCCAGCATTTT. Its translation is CASSLVAGEQPQHF.

J is TRBJ1-1 and V is TRBV9; weak D call: TRBD1 (6 bases). Trimming cost V 3 bases and J 1 base, with 10 bases left between them. The CDR3 is 14 residues long. Germline CDR1 reads SGDLS; CDR2 reads YYNGEE. Here the CDR3 DNA reads TGTGCCAGCAGCGGGGGGACATCGAACACTGAAGCTTTCTTT. Amino acid sequence: CASSGGTSNTEAFF. Filled out from reference TRBV9 and TRBJ1-1, the complete variable domain reads DSGVTQTPKHLITATGQRVTLRCSPRSGDLSVYWYQQSLDQGLQFLIQYYNGEERAKGNILERFSAQQFPDLHSELNLSSLELGDSALYFCASSGGTSNTEAFFGQGTRLTVV.

This clonotype was seen more than once but under ten times. V usage is TRBV25-1 and J usage is TRBJ1-2; 11 bases agree with TRBD1. The CDR3 consists of 15 residues. The trim removed 4 bases at V and 3 bases at J, leaving 4 bases unmatched. Germline CDR1 is MGHDK and CDR2 is SYGVNS. CDR3 sequence: CASSAGTGGHYGYTF. The CDR3, as DNA: TGTGCCAGCAGTGCTGGGACAGGGGGACACTATGGCTACACCTTC.

The sample holds a few counts of this clonotype. For the CDR3, the DNA is TGTGCCAGCAGTGGCACAGGGCGGTTGGAGACCCAGTACTTC. It codes for CASSGTGRLETQYF. V is TRBV6-1 and J is TRBJ2-5; D may be TRBD1 (6 bases). CDR1 is MNHNS and CDR2 is SASEGT in the germline V gene. The CDR3 runs 14 residues. Trimming took 4 bases from V and 5 from J, leaving 14 bases between them.

This clonotype has a handful of counts. The V gene is TRBV20-1, the J gene TRBJ2-7, with 7 bases lining up with TRBD1. Germline lookup yields CDR1 DFQATT and CDR2 SNEGSKA (reference sequence). V lost 5 bases and J lost 2; bases outside the gene matches: 9. The CDR3 is made up of 14 amino acids. CDR3 DNA sequence: TGCAGTGCTGAGGCTAGGGGGCCCACCTACGAGCAGTACTTC. Protein product: CSAEARGPTYEQYF.

This clonotype was counted a few times. This rearrangement joins TRBV15 to TRBJ2-3; D is possibly TRBD1 (6 bases). Germline V gene sequence: CDR1 LNHNV, CDR2 YYDKDF (reference sequence). The CDR3 length is 13 residues. V shed 3 bases and J shed 7 bases, with 11 bases lying between them. The CDR3 here is CATSSDQGYTQYF. CDR3 nucleotide sequence: TGTGCCACCAGCAGCGATCAGGGGTATACGCAGTATTTT.

The rearrangement uses TRBV5-5 and TRBJ2-3; 7 bases agree with TRBD1. The CDR3 is 15 amino acids. Germline CDR1 SGHKS, CDR2 YYEKEE (reference sequence). V lost 4 bases and J lost 5; bases outside the gene matches: 10. The CDR3 region has the DNA TGTGCCAGCAGCCGTGGGGACAGCTCCCGAGATACGCAGTATTTT. Its protein product is CASSRGDSSRDTQYF.

This clonotype appeared many times. The gene calls are TRBV9 and TRBJ1-5; D might be TRBD1 (5 bases). CDR1 and CDR2 from the germline V gene are SGDLS and YYNGEE. V was trimmed by 8 bases and J by 6 bases, leaving 12 bases between them. This CDR3 region has 12 residues. CDR3 residues: CARRRVSQPQHF. The CDR3 nucleotides read TGTGCCAGACGCAGGGTATCTCAGCCCCAGCATTTT.

This clonotype was counted ten times or more. The J gene is TRBJ2-2, the V gene TRBV5-1; no definite D call. Per germline, CDR1 SGHRS and CDR2 YFSETQ. V lost 4 bases, J lost 4 bases, and 17 bases lay in between. The CDR3 has 16 residues. The CDR3 DNA reads as TGCGCCAGCAGCATGAACCCCAGTCTCGGCACCGGGGAGCTGTTTTTT. Translated, it gives CASSMNPSLGTGELFF.

This clonotype appeared many times. V is TRBV12-3 or TRBV12-4 and J is TRBJ2-2, with 7 bases that match TRBD1. The CDR3 totals 15 residues. Trimming took 6 bases from V and 2 from J; bases not matched to a gene: 6. CDR3 sequence: CASRSGTVNTGELFF. As DNA, the CDR3 is TGTGCCAGCAGGTCCGGGACAGTTAACACCGGGGAGCTGTTTTTT.

The V gene is TRBV12-3 or TRBV12-4, the J gene TRBJ2-5, with D maybe TRBD1 (6 bases). The V end lost 2 bases, the J end lost 5 bases, and 15 bases lay between the germline ends. CDR3 size: 15 residues. In nucleotides, the CDR3 is TGTGCCAGCAGTTTAAATGGGGGCGAGCGGGAGACCCAGTACTTC. This codes for CASSLNGGERETQYF.

In this sample, this clonotype turned up a few times. V is TRBV19 and J is TRBJ1-5; tentative D call: TRBD1 (5 bases). This CDR3 spans 15 amino acids. Germline V gene data show CDR1 as LNHDA and CDR2 as SQIVND (reference sequence). V was clipped by 10 bases and J by 0 bases, with 16 bases between them. The CDR3 reads CATTWGFYSNQPQHF. The CDR3 nucleotides are TGTGCCACCACTTGGGGCTTCTATAGCAATCAGCCCCAGCATTTT. Looking up the rest from reference TRBV19 and TRBJ1-5 gives the full variable domain: DGGITQSPKYLFRKEGQNVTLSCEQNLNHDAMYWYRQDPGQGLRLIYYSQIVNDFQKGDIAEGYSVSREKKESFPLTVTSAQKNPTAFYLCATTWGFYSNQPQHFGDGTRLSIL.

Many counts were recorded for this clonotype. The chain combines TRBV7-2 with TRBJ2-1; 7 nucleotides line up with TRBD2. Germline-derived CDR1 and CDR2 are SGHTA and FQGNSA. The CDR3 length is 14 residues. J lost 2 bases, V lost 6 bases, and 4 bases had no gene match. This CDR3 reads CASSRSGAYNEQFF. CDR3 coding DNA: TGTGCCAGCAGTAGGAGCGGGGCCTACAATGAGCAGTTCTTC.

This clonotype was seen a handful of times. V usage is TRBV9 and J usage is TRBJ2-3; a possible D gene is TRBD2 (5 bases). The length of the CDR3 is 16 residues. Between the trimmed V and J ends, which lost 0 bases and 4 bases, there was a span of 15 bases. Germline loops: CDR1 SGDLS, CDR2 YYNGEE. The CDR3, as DNA: TGTGCCAGCAGCGTAGGCTCTGGGAGTGAAGCAGATACGCAGTATTTT. Protein sequence: CASSVGSGSEADTQYF.